The table lists the clone carrying this TCR beta chain with a few counts. The data originate from a study of T cells in Graves' hyperthyroidism and ophthalmopathy. V was shortened by 3 bases and J by 2 bases, with 17 bases between the two germline ends. CDR3 size: 17 residues. CDR1 and CDR2 (germline): LNHDA, SQIVND (reference sequence). RNA transcripts served as the template for amplifying TCR beta CDR3 regions. HTBI primers drove first-round RT-PCR of the TCR CDR3. TCRdb recomputed calls from the multiplex PCR reads with MiXCR, one row per CDR3 protein. The sample yields hundreds of thousands of distinct CDR3 sequences, 40% to 55% seen once.

The source material was peripheral blood or thyroid tissue (not recorded which). This TCR was sampled from a woman aged 18 to 35 with Graves' hyperthyroidism. The chain is built from TRBV19 and TRBJ1-5; tentative D call: TRBD1 (5 bases). DNA of the CDR3: TGTGCCAGTAGTATCGGCAGGGAGGTGATGGGCAATCAGCCCCAGCATTTT. Translated: CASSIGREVMGNQPQHF.